This is a list of T cell receptor beta chains from one sample in a study of naive and memory T cell subsets. TCRdb recomputed calls from the 5' RACE reads with MiXCR, one row per CDR3 protein. The sample carries tens of thousands of distinct CDR3 sequences, approximately 8% recorded once. The source is a female donor in good health. The CDR3 runs from the conserved cysteine through the conserved F or W. A D gene is named only where the DNA matches it firmly. Size values are once, few and many counts, or a class for expanded clones, and some rows have none.

d_gene: NA
j_gene: TRBJ2-3
abundance: NA
v_gene: TRBV11-2
CDR3nt: TGTGCCAGCAGCTTGGGTCCAGGGGATACGCAGTATTTT
CDR3aa: CASSLGPGDTQYF

d_gene: TRBD1
j_gene: TRBJ2-3
abundance: NA
v_gene: TRBV6-5
CDR3nt: TGTGCCACCCGGACAGGGCAAGTTACGCAGTATTTT
CDR3aa: CATRTGQVTQYF

d_gene: NA
j_gene: TRBJ2-3
abundance: NA
v_gene: TRBV7-9
CDR3nt: TGTGCCAGCAGCTTACGGTTAGGCACAGATACGCAGTATTTT
CDR3aa: CASSLRLGTDTQYF

d_gene: TRBD2
j_gene: TRBJ2-2
abundance: few
v_gene: TRBV7-3
CDR3nt: TGTGCCAGCAGCCCTCTAGCGGGGGTGGATCTGTTTTTT
CDR3aa: CASSPLAGVDLFF

d_gene: NA
j_gene: TRBJ2-7
abundance: few
v_gene: TRBV2
CDR3nt: TGTGCCAGTCAACAGTTACAGTCCTACGAGCAGTACTTC
CDR3aa: CASQQLQSYEQYF

d_gene: TRBD2
j_gene: TRBJ2-1
abundance: few
v_gene: TRBV24-1
CDR3nt: TGTGCCACCAGTGTTTCTCTAGCGGGAGTGAATGAGCAGTTCTTC
CDR3aa: CATSVSLAGVNEQFF

d_gene: NA
j_gene: TRBJ2-2
abundance: many
v_gene: TRBV20-1
CDR3nt: TGCAGTGCTCCCCTGAGCGGCCGCTCCGGGGAGCTGTTTTTT
CDR3aa: CSAPLSGRSGELFF

d_gene: NA
j_gene: TRBJ1-5
abundance: NA
v_gene: TRBV4-1
CDR3nt: TGCGCCAGCAGCCCCAGACCGGGCCCCGGTCAGCCCCAGCATTTT
CDR3aa: CASSPRPGPGQPQHF

d_gene: TRBD1
j_gene: TRBJ1-5
abundance: NA
v_gene: TRBV5-8
CDR3nt: TGTGCCAGCAGCCCGGGACAGCTTAGCAATCAGCCCCAGCATTTT
CDR3aa: CASSPGQLSNQPQHF

d_gene: NA
j_gene: TRBJ2-7
abundance: few
v_gene: TRBV6-1
CDR3nt: TGTGCCAGCAGTGAAGGATCCGGGATCAACGAGCAGTACTTC
CDR3aa: CASSEGSGINEQYF

d_gene: NA
j_gene: TRBJ2-7
abundance: NA
v_gene: TRBV5-1
CDR3nt: TGCGCCAGCAGCTTTAGAATCGGACAGATCGATTACGAGCAGTACTTC
CDR3aa: CASSFRIGQIDYEQYF

d_gene: TRBD2
j_gene: TRBJ2-1
abundance: few
v_gene: TRBV3-1
CDR3nt: TGTGCCAGCAGCCAGCGGGGGTGGCGCCACAATGAGCAGTTCTTC
CDR3aa: CASSQRGWRHNEQFF

d_gene: NA
j_gene: TRBJ2-1
abundance: NA
v_gene: TRBV30
CDR3nt: TGTGCCTGGGTCCCCCGGAGAGGGAGCTCAATTACGTACAATGAGCAGTTCTTC
CDR3aa: CAWVPRRGSSITYNEQFF

d_gene: NA
j_gene: TRBJ2-1
abundance: NA
v_gene: TRBV21-1
CDR3nt: TGTGCCAGCAGCAAAGTTGGGACAGGATGTCGAAATGAGCAGTTCTTC
CDR3aa: CASSKVGTGCRNEQFF

d_gene: TRBD1
j_gene: TRBJ1-2
abundance: many
v_gene: TRBV6-5
CDR3nt: TGTGCCAGCAGTTCGGGACAGGGACTAACTTATGGCTACACCTTC
CDR3aa: CASSSGQGLTYGYTF

d_gene: TRBD1
j_gene: TRBJ2-7
abundance: NA
v_gene: TRBV28
CDR3nt: TGTGCCAGCAGTTTAGGGACAGGGGGCTCCTACGAGCAGTACTTC
CDR3aa: CASSLGTGGSYEQYF

d_gene: TRBD1
j_gene: TRBJ2-1
abundance: few
v_gene: TRBV20-1
CDR3nt: TGCAGTGCTAGAAGACAGGGAAGGGAGCAGTTCTTC
CDR3aa: CSARRQGREQFF

d_gene: TRBD2
j_gene: TRBJ2-7
abundance: many
v_gene: TRBV28
CDR3nt: TGTGCCAGCAGTTTATTTGGGACTAGCAGTTATTACGAGCAGTACTTC
CDR3aa: CASSLFGTSSYYEQYF

d_gene: TRBD1
j_gene: TRBJ2-5
abundance: NA
v_gene: TRBV6-1
CDR3nt: TGTGCCAGCAGGGAGGGCCAAAGGACAGGGGGCTCGGGCCAGTACTTC
CDR3aa: CASREGQRTGGSGQYF

d_gene: NA
j_gene: TRBJ1-1
abundance: many
v_gene: TRBV5-1
CDR3nt: TGCGCCAGCAGCTTGGTAGGGGTCAGCACTGAAGCTTTCTTT
CDR3aa: CASSLVGVSTEAFF

d_gene: NA
j_gene: TRBJ1-6
abundance: many
v_gene: TRBV4-1
CDR3nt: TGCGCCAGCAGCCAATTGAGGGGGAGCTCCTATAATTCACCCCTCCACTTT
CDR3aa: CASSQLRGSSYNSPLHF

d_gene: NA
j_gene: TRBJ1-5
abundance: many
v_gene: TRBV5-1
CDR3nt: TGCGCCAGCAGCTTGGCCCCAGGGGACAATCAGCCCCAGCATTTT
CDR3aa: CASSLAPGDNQPQHF

d_gene: TRBD1
j_gene: TRBJ1-5
abundance: many
v_gene: TRBV18
CDR3nt: TGTGCCAGCTCACCACAGGGGGCCGCCAATCAGCCCCAGCATTTT
CDR3aa: CASSPQGAANQPQHF

d_gene: NA
j_gene: TRBJ2-1
abundance: NA
v_gene: TRBV5-6
CDR3nt: TGTGCCAGCAGCTTGTGGAGGAATGAGCAGTTCTTC
CDR3aa: CASSLWRNEQFF

d_gene: TRBD1
j_gene: TRBJ1-2
abundance: few
v_gene: TRBV4-2
CDR3nt: TGTGCCAGCAGCCAAGAGGGACAGGGCAGTGGCTACACCTTC
CDR3aa: CASSQEGQGSGYTF

d_gene: NA
j_gene: TRBJ1-5
abundance: few
v_gene: TRBV28
CDR3nt: TGTGCCAGCAGCCCGATGGGGGGGCGATATAGCAATCAGCCCCAGCATTTT
CDR3aa: CASSPMGGRYSNQPQHF

d_gene: NA
j_gene: TRBJ2-7
abundance: NA
v_gene: TRBV3-1
CDR3nt: TGTGCCAGCAGCCAAGATGTGTCGGCCGTCTACGAGCAGTACTTC
CDR3aa: CASSQDVSAVYEQYF

d_gene: NA
j_gene: TRBJ2-5
abundance: NA
v_gene: TRBV21-1
CDR3nt: TGTGCCAGCAGCAATTCTATCGGCAGGGGAGCTTCGTCGGGAGAGACCCAGTACTTC
CDR3aa: CASSNSIGRGASSGETQYF

d_gene: TRBD1
j_gene: TRBJ2-7
abundance: NA
v_gene: TRBV12-3/TRBV12-4
CDR3nt: TGTGCCAGCAGTTCCCCCGGGACAGGGGCCTACGAGCAGTACTTC
CDR3aa: CASSSPGTGAYEQYF

d_gene: TRBD1
j_gene: TRBJ2-7
abundance: NA
v_gene: TRBV6-1
CDR3nt: TGTGCCAGCGGCAGACAGGGCAACTACGAGCAGTACTTC
CDR3aa: CASGRQGNYEQYF

d_gene: NA
j_gene: TRBJ2-1
abundance: few
v_gene: TRBV6-5
CDR3nt: TGTGCCAGCAGTTACTCGGTGGGGGGGCATGAGCAGTTCTTC
CDR3aa: CASSYSVGGHEQFF

d_gene: NA
j_gene: TRBJ1-5
abundance: once
v_gene: TRBV20-1
CDR3nt: TGCAGTGCTAGAGAGGGGGTCCTTCGGAATCAGCCCCAGCATTTT
CDR3aa: CSAREGVLRNQPQHF

d_gene: TRBD2
j_gene: TRBJ2-7
abundance: NA
v_gene: TRBV30
CDR3nt: TGTGCCTGGAAGACTAGCGGGACCAGCGAGCAGTACTTC
CDR3aa: CAWKTSGTSEQYF

d_gene: TRBD2
j_gene: TRBJ2-7
abundance: few
v_gene: TRBV12-3/TRBV12-4
CDR3nt: TGTGCCAGCAGGACCGGGACTAGCGGGAACTACGAGCAGTACTTC
CDR3aa: CASRTGTSGNYEQYF

d_gene: NA
j_gene: TRBJ1-5
abundance: NA
v_gene: TRBV28
CDR3nt: TGTGCCAGCAGTTGGGTGGGGAGGAGCAATCAGCCCCGGCATTTT
CDR3aa: CASSWVGRSNQPRHF

d_gene: NA
j_gene: TRBJ2-7
abundance: NA
v_gene: TRBV6-6
CDR3nt: TGTGCCAGCGCGAGGGGGGACTACGAGCAGTACTTC
CDR3aa: CASARGDYEQYF

d_gene: NA
j_gene: TRBJ2-2
abundance: NA
v_gene: TRBV2
CDR3nt: TGTGCCAGCAGTGTTGGGGTTATGGGAACCGGGGAGCTGTTTTTT
CDR3aa: CASSVGVMGTGELFF

d_gene: NA
j_gene: TRBJ1-6
abundance: NA
v_gene: TRBV7-9
CDR3nt: TGTGCCAGCAGCGACGGGGGTTACGGTTCACCCCTCAACTTT
CDR3aa: CASSDGGYGSPLNF

d_gene: NA
j_gene: TRBJ1-5
abundance: few
v_gene: TRBV19
CDR3nt: TGTGCCAGTAGTAATGTGGGCAGGAGCAATCAGCCCCAGCATTTT
CDR3aa: CASSNVGRSNQPQHF

d_gene: TRBD2
j_gene: TRBJ2-7
abundance: NA
v_gene: TRBV6-5
CDR3nt: TGTGCCAGCAGTTCCTTAGCGGGAGGGCCCGAGCAGTACTTC
CDR3aa: CASSSLAGGPEQYF

d_gene: NA
j_gene: TRBJ2-7
abundance: NA
v_gene: TRBV7-6
CDR3nt: TGTGCCAGCAGCTTAGGGCACAGTGCCTACGAGCAGTACTTC
CDR3aa: CASSLGHSAYEQYF

d_gene: TRBD1
j_gene: TRBJ1-2
abundance: many
v_gene: TRBV3-1
CDR3nt: TGTGCCAGCAGCCAGGATGCCGGGACAGGTATCGGCTACACCTTC
CDR3aa: CASSQDAGTGIGYTF

d_gene: NA
j_gene: TRBJ1-3
abundance: NA
v_gene: TRBV29-1
CDR3nt: TGCAGCGTTATTCGGCCGACCTCTGGAAACACCATATATTTT
CDR3aa: CSVIRPTSGNTIYF

d_gene: TRBD2
j_gene: TRBJ2-7
abundance: few
v_gene: TRBV29-1
CDR3nt: TGCAGCGTCCCGGGACTAGCGGGGGTTGAACAGTACTTC
CDR3aa: CSVPGLAGVEQYF

d_gene: TRBD1
j_gene: TRBJ1-1
abundance: few
v_gene: TRBV18
CDR3nt: TGTGCCAGCTCACCCGGACAGGGGGCGGAGGTGAACACTGAAGCTTTCTTT
CDR3aa: CASSPGQGAEVNTEAFF

d_gene: NA
j_gene: TRBJ2-1
abundance: NA
v_gene: TRBV14
CDR3nt: TGTGCCAGCAGCCAAAGTCGCCCGTACAATGAGCAGTTCTTC
CDR3aa: CASSQSRPYNEQFF

d_gene: NA
j_gene: TRBJ2-5
abundance: few
v_gene: TRBV5-1
CDR3nt: TGCGCCAGCAGCGGCCGGGCTCCCTACCAAGAGACCCAGTACTTC
CDR3aa: CASSGRAPYQETQYF

d_gene: NA
j_gene: TRBJ2-7
abundance: NA
v_gene: TRBV2
CDR3nt: TGTGCCAGCAGTGACAGCTACGAGCAGTACTTC
CDR3aa: CASSDSYEQYF

d_gene: NA
j_gene: TRBJ2-3
abundance: many
v_gene: TRBV25-1
CDR3nt: TGTGCCAGCAGTGGTAACACAGATACGCAGTATTTT
CDR3aa: CASSGNTDTQYF

d_gene: NA
j_gene: TRBJ2-7
abundance: NA
v_gene: TRBV6-1
CDR3nt: TGTGCCAGCACCCGAGGGCAGAGGACCTACGAGCAGTACTTC
CDR3aa: CASTRGQRTYEQYF

d_gene: NA
j_gene: TRBJ2-7
abundance: NA
v_gene: TRBV12-3/TRBV12-4
CDR3nt: TGTGCCAGCAGTCCTCCGGGGGCAAACGAGCAGTACTTC
CDR3aa: CASSPPGANEQYF

d_gene: NA
j_gene: TRBJ2-7
abundance: NA
v_gene: TRBV5-1
CDR3nt: TGCGCCAGCGCCCTCTCCCCCGGCTACGAGCAGTACTTC
CDR3aa: CASALSPGYEQYF

d_gene: NA
j_gene: TRBJ2-7
abundance: many
v_gene: TRBV19
CDR3nt: TGTGCCAGTAGTGCGACATTCTACGAGCAGTACTTC
CDR3aa: CASSATFYEQYF

d_gene: NA
j_gene: TRBJ1-2
abundance: NA
v_gene: TRBV19
CDR3nt: TGTGCCAGTAGTGGGCGGAACTATGGCTACACCTTC
CDR3aa: CASSGRNYGYTF

d_gene: NA
j_gene: TRBJ1-6
abundance: many
v_gene: TRBV11-1
CDR3nt: TGTGCCAGCAGCTTAGCGGGGTGGAATTCACCCCTCCACTTT
CDR3aa: CASSLAGWNSPLHF

d_gene: NA
j_gene: TRBJ1-1
abundance: many
v_gene: TRBV7-9
CDR3nt: TGTGCCAGCAGCCCGGACACTGCCTCGAACACTGAAGCTTTCTTT
CDR3aa: CASSPDTASNTEAFF

d_gene: TRBD2
j_gene: TRBJ2-1
abundance: many
v_gene: TRBV12-3/TRBV12-4
CDR3nt: TGTGCCAGCAGGCGACTAGCGGGAGGCTACAATGAGCAGTTCTTC
CDR3aa: CASRRLAGGYNEQFF

d_gene: TRBD1
j_gene: TRBJ1-1
abundance: few
v_gene: TRBV5-1
CDR3nt: TGCGCCAGCAGCACCGACAGGGCTGAAGCTTTCTTT
CDR3aa: CASSTDRAEAFF

d_gene: NA
j_gene: TRBJ2-1
abundance: few
v_gene: TRBV10-3
CDR3nt: TGTGCCATCAGTGAGTCGAAGCTTGGTAATGAGCAGTTCTTC
CDR3aa: CAISESKLGNEQFF

d_gene: NA
j_gene: TRBJ1-5
abundance: many
v_gene: TRBV27
CDR3nt: TGTGCCAGCAGTTTGGGCGTAGATCAGCCCCAGCATTTT
CDR3aa: CASSLGVDQPQHF